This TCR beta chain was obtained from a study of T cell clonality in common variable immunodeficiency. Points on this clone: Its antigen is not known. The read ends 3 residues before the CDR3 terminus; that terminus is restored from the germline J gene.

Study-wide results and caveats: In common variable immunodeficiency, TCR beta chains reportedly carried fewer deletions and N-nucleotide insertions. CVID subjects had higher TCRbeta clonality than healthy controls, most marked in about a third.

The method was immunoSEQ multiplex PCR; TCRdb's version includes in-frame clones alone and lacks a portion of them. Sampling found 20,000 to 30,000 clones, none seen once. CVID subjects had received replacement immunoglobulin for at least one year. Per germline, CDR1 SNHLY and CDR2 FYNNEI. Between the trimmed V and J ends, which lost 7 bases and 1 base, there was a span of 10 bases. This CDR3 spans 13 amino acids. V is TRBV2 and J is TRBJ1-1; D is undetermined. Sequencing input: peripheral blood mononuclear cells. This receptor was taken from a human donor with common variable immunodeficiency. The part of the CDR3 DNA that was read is TGTGCCAGCATGGAGACTAAGAACACTGAA. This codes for CASMETKNTE. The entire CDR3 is CASMETKNTEAFF.